This T cell receptor beta chain came from a study of OX40 agonist ivuxolimab in advanced cancers. Overall study: Six ivuxolimab dose levels, 0.01 to 10 mg/kg, were given intravenously every 2 weeks.

Germline CDR1 MGHDK, CDR2 SYGVNS. The germline V and J ends were trimmed by 2 bases and 4 bases, with 11 bases remaining between them. The CDR3 is 15 residues long. Generated by immunoSEQ multiplex PCR, the TCRdb table keeps only in-frame clones and is missing some. The sample has tens of thousands of clones, around 83% seen once. Blood specimens came from baseline, cycle 4 day 1, and cycle 7 day 1. V gene TRBV25-1 combines with J gene TRBJ2-2; the D gene is possibly TRBD2 (5 bases). The TCR originated in an adult with an advanced solid tumor such as melanoma, head and neck, liver or kidney cancer. The sequencing used CD4+ or CD8+ T cells sorted from blood, collected in a trial of the OX40 agonist ivuxolimab. The CDR3 region has the DNA TGTGCCAGCAGTGAACCGCGGGCTGGCACCGGGGAGCTGTTTTTT. This sequence encodes CASSEPRAGTGELFF.